These T cell receptor beta chains were read from a single sample in a study of cytomegalovirus exposure and HLA in healthy donors. Profiled with immunoSEQ multiplex PCR; TCRdb holds only in-frame clones, not every one. The sample includes 200,000 to 300,000 clones, 90% of them seen just once. Sequenced: PBMCs. The receptors were gathered from a woman in her thirties in good health and CMV-seronegative. Each CDR3 is given with its conserved first and last residue. A D gene is named only where the DNA matches it firmly. Clone size is shown for a subset of rows, as once, few, many or a class of expanded clone.

>-|TRBJ1-1|TRBV27|-
TGTGCCAGCAGCACCTCTTCTAAGGGAGCAGGGACTGAAGCTTTCTTT
CASSTSSKGAGTEAFF
>-|TRBJ2-5|TRBV2|-
TGTGCCAGCAGATGGCTAGCGTTAGGAGAGACCCAGTACTTC
CASRWLALGETQYF
>-|TRBJ2-3|TRBV6-6|-
TGTGCCAGCAGTGAGGGAATTAGCACAGATACGCAGTATTTT
CASSEGISTDTQYF
>-|TRBJ1-5|TRBV5-3|-
TGTGCCAGAAGCCTTCCCGTGGGGCCTGGCGATCAGCCCCAGCATTTT
CARSLPVGPGDQPQHF
>few|TRBJ2-7|TRBV28|TRBD2
TGTGCCAGCAGGAAATTAGCGGGGGTATCCTACGAGCAGTACTTC
CASRKLAGVSYEQYF
>-|TRBJ2-7|TRBV27|TRBD2
TGTGCCAGCAGTTTATCAGGGAGCGGGAGCTACGAGCAGTACTTC
CASSLSGSGSYEQYF
>once|TRBJ2-7|TRBV15|TRBD2
TGTGCCACCAGCAGAGCTGGGAGGGGCTCCCGGCCCCACGAGCAGTACTTC
CATSRAGRGSRPHEQYF
>-|TRBJ1-2|TRBV6-1|-
TGTGCCAGCAAGAAACAGGGCGTTGACTATGGCTACACCTTC
CASKKQGVDYGYTF
>-|TRBJ2-1|TRBV30|-
TGTGCCTGGAGGATACTAGGGGGGGTGGAGTACAATGAGCAGTTCTTC
CAWRILGGVEYNEQFF
>-|TRBJ1-5|TRBV5-6|-
TGTGCCAGCAGCTTTGGGACGGGGGCCTTTCTGCAGCCCCAGCATTTT
CASSFGTGAFLQPQHF
>-|TRBJ1-4|TRBV11-3|TRBD1
TGTGCCAGCAGCTTACGGGACAGGGAGGATGAAAAACTGTTTTTT
CASSLRDREDEKLFF
>-|TRBJ2-5|TRBV4-1|-
TGCGCCAGCAGCCAAGAAGGGTACAGGGACGAGACCCAGTACTTC
CASSQEGYRDETQYF
>-|TRBJ2-1|TRBV27|TRBD1
TGTGCCAGCAGCCACAGGGGGAACAATGAGCAGTTCTTC
CASSHRGNNEQFF
>-|TRBJ2-1|TRBV5-6|-
TGTGCCAGCAGCTCCCTTGGACGGGATGAGCAGTTCTTC
CASSSLGRDEQFF
>-|TRBJ1-1|TRBV4-3|-
TGCGCCAGCAGCCAAGATCTGGTGGTCACTGAAGCTTTCTTT
CASSQDLVVTEAFF
>-|TRBJ1-3|TRBV4-3|-
TGCGCCAGCAGCCAAGAGAATGGACTCTCTGGAAACACCATATATTTT
CASSQENGLSGNTIYF
>-|TRBJ2-2|TRBV2|-
TGTGCCAGCAGTGAATCTGGCAGGGGAACCGGGGAGCTGTTTTTT
CASSESGRGTGELFF
>-|TRBJ2-1|TRBV11-2|TRBD2
TGTGCCAGCAGAGGGACTACTTACAATGAGCAGTTCTTC
CASRGTTYNEQFF
>-|TRBJ2-5|TRBV27|-
TGTGCCAGCAGTTTGTCTAGTTGGGAGACCCAGTACTTC
CASSLSSWETQYF
>-|TRBJ1-3|TRBV7-9|TRBD1
TGTGCCAGCAGCCCGACAGGGACTGGAAACACCATATATTTT
CASSPTGTGNTIYF
>-|TRBJ2-2|TRBV7-2|TRBD2
TGTGCCAGCAGCAAGCGAGTAGCGGGACCGAACACCGGGGAGCTGTTTTTT
CASSKRVAGPNTGELFF
>-|TRBJ2-3|TRBV4-1|TRBD2
TGCGCCAGCAGCCAAGAGGCCAACTCCGGGACTAGCGGGATTAAAGATACGCAGTATTTT
CASSQEANSGTSGIKDTQYF
>-|TRBJ1-5|TRBV30|-
TGTGCCTGGAGTGACGGAAGCAATCAGCCCCAGCATTTT
CAWSDGSNQPQHF
>few|TRBJ2-7|TRBV18|TRBD1
TGTGCCAGCTCACCAAAGGGGGACAGGTTCTACGAGCAGTACTTC
CASSPKGDRFYEQYF
>-|TRBJ2-7|TRBV7-2|TRBD1
TGTGCCAGCAGCTCGAGGACAGGGGCCTACGAGCAGTACTTC
CASSSRTGAYEQYF
>-|TRBJ2-1|TRBV7-2|-
TGTGCCAGCAGCCCATCCTACAATGAGCAGTTCTTC
CASSPSYNEQFF
>-|TRBJ2-3|TRBV5-1|TRBD2
TGCGCCAGCAGCTTCAGGTCTAGCGGAGACACAGATACGCAGTATTTT
CASSFRSSGDTDTQYF
>once|TRBJ2-1|TRBV6-1|TRBD2
TGTGCCAGCAGACGACTAGCGGGAGATTTGGATGAGCAGTTCTTC
CASRRLAGDLDEQFF
>-|TRBJ2-7|TRBV28|-
TGTGCCAGCAGTCCACCGGCGGACGAGCAGTACTTC
CASSPPADEQYF
>-|TRBJ1-5|TRBV28|TRBD1
TGTGCCAGCAGTTTATGGACCGGGACAGCAAATCAGCCCCAGCATTTT
CASSLWTGTANQPQHF
>once|TRBJ2-1|TRBV14|-
TGTGCCAGCAGCCAGACTAGGATTACCAATGAGCAGTTCTTC
CASSQTRITNEQFF
>-|TRBJ2-7|TRBV10-2|TRBD1
TGCGCCAGCAGTGACCCAATAAACCGGGACAGGGGTCCCTACGAGCAGTACTTC
CASSDPINRDRGPYEQYF
>-|TRBJ1-2|TRBV2|-
TGTGCCAGCTTTATACAGGCAACCTATGGCTACACCTTC
CASFIQATYGYTF
>-|TRBJ2-1|TRBV28|TRBD2
TGTGCCAGCAGTCTTCTCGGACTAGCGGGAGGTGAGCAGTTCTTC
CASSLLGLAGGEQFF
>-|TRBJ2-1|TRBV6-5|-
TGTGCCAGCAGTTACTCAGTTGCGGAGATCAATGAGCAGTTCTTC
CASSYSVAEINEQFF
>-|TRBJ2-1|TRBV7-9|TRBD2
TGTGCCAGCAGCTTAGGGACTAGTTTATTGGTCTTC
CASSLGTSLLVF
>-|TRBJ2-7|TRBV14|-
TGTGCCAGCAGCCACTCCTACGAGCAGTACTTC
CASSHSYEQYF
>few|TRBJ2-6|TRBV19|TRBD2
TGTGCCAGTACCCATAGCGGGAGGACTGGGGCCAACGTCCTGACTTTC
CASTHSGRTGANVLTF
>-|TRBJ2-1|TRBV27|-
TGTGCCAGCAGTCGGTCCCAGGGGTACAATGAGCAGTTCTTC
CASSRSQGYNEQFF
>-|TRBJ1-1|TRBV4-3|TRBD1
TGCGCCAGCAGCCAAGAGGGACAGGGAAATGAAGCTTTCTTT
CASSQEGQGNEAFF
>-|TRBJ2-7|TRBV23-1|-
TGCGCCAGCAGTCTTGTCGAGTACTACGAGCAGTACTTC
CASSLVEYYEQYF
>-|TRBJ2-7|TRBV10-3|-
TGTGCCATCAGGGAGGAGGGGAATAGCGAGCAGTACTTC
CAIREEGNSEQYF
>few|TRBJ2-7|TRBV27|-
TGTGCCAGCAGAAAAGTCTTTTCAACCTACGAGCAGTACTTC
CASRKVFSTYEQYF
>-|TRBJ1-2|TRBV5-4|-
TGTGCCAGCAGCTCCGGAGGGGGTGGGGGCTACACCTTC
CASSSGGGGGYTF
>once|TRBJ2-3|TRBV7-8|-
TGTGCCAGCAGCCGGAGGGGGCTGGATACGCAGTATTTT
CASSRRGLDTQYF
>few|TRBJ1-2|TRBV28|-
TGTGCCAGCAGCCCCACTACGGATTATGGCTACACCTTC
CASSPTTDYGYTF
>-|TRBJ1-5|TRBV25-1|-
TGTGCCAGCAGTGAGACAGTTTGGGGGCCCCAGCATTTT
CASSETVWGPQHF